What follows are 13 T cell receptor beta chains derived from one specimen sequenced in a study of T cell responses to AZD1222 COVID-19 vaccine. Profiled with immunoSEQ multiplex PCR; TCRdb holds only in-frame clones, not every one. The data hold 150,000 to 200,000 clones, with 85% to 95% observed a single time. Sequences were derived from peripheral blood, sampled on day 0 of AZD1222 vaccination. The receptors were sampled from an adult in good health.

This chain connects TRBV24-1 to TRBJ2-7, with D possibly TRBD1 on 6 matching bases. The germline V gene encodes CDR1 KGHDR and CDR2 SFDVKD. The CDR3 loop spans 12 amino acids. The CDR3 sequence: CALSDRPYEQYF. CDR3 nucleotides: TGTGCACTATCGGACAGACCGTACGAGCAGTACTTC.

The chain uses TRBV4-3 and TRBJ2-2, with D perhaps TRBD2 (5 bases). This CDR3 spans 15 amino acids. V was clipped by 3 bases and J by 5 bases, with 13 bases between them. Germline-derived CDR1 and CDR2 are LGHNA and YSLEER. CDR3 coding DNA: TGCGCCAGCAGCCAGAGGACTCCGGGGACCGGGGAGCTGTTTTTT. It codes for CASSQRTPGTGELFF.

The J gene is TRBJ2-1, the V gene TRBV5-1; TRBD2 aligns across 9 bases. V lost 0 bases to trimming and J lost 5 bases; unmatched junction nucleotides: 6. The germline V gene encodes CDR1 SGHRS and CDR2 YFSETQ. This CDR3 comprises 16 residues. The CDR3 region has the DNA TGCGCCAGCAGCTTGGAGGGCGGGAGGGCCAACAATGAGCAGTTCTTC. Translation: CASSLEGGRANNEQFF.

The chain is built from TRBV12-5 and TRBJ1-2, with 8 bases that match TRBD1. The CDR3 sequence is 12 residues long. CDR1 is LGHNT, CDR2 FRNRAP, per germline. With V trimmed by 6 bases and J by 8 bases, 5 bases remained unmatched. The CDR3 reads CASGRTGIGYTF. Written as DNA, the CDR3 is TGTGCTAGTGGCCGGACAGGGATCGGCTACACCTTC.

This chain joins TRBV12-1 and TRBJ1-2. TRBV12-1 is a pseudogene. The CDR3 is 11 amino acids. For the CDR3, the DNA is TGTGCCAGCAGCTCGAAAAATGGCTACACCTTC. Residues: CASSSKNGYTF.

The chain is built from TRBV2 and TRBJ1-6; 7 bases fit TRBD1. The CDR3 totals 14 residues. V shed 5 bases and J 6 bases; nucleotides not matched to a gene: 4. Germline-derived CDR1 and CDR2 are SNHLY and FYNNEI. DNA for the CDR3: TGTGCCAGCAGTCAAACAGGGGCTAATTCACCCCTCCACTTT. Amino acid sequence: CASSQTGANSPLHF.

This clone was seen only once. The V and J genes are TRBV11-2 and TRBJ2-1, with 7 nucleotides matching TRBD1. J was trimmed by 6 bases and V by 5 bases; bases with no gene match: 10. This CDR3 is 15 amino acids long. Germline V gives CDR1 SGHAT, CDR2 FQNNGV. The CDR3 here is CASSKTDTGVNEQFF. The CDR3 DNA reads TGTGCCAGCAGCAAGACTGATACAGGGGTCAATGAGCAGTTCTTC.

The genes are TRBV12-3 or TRBV12-4 and TRBJ1-1; D not certain. The CDR3 has 13 residues. Trimming removed 6 bases from V and 5 bases from J, with 13 bases in between. CDR3 amino acids: CASSPVGGTEAFF. CDR3 coding DNA: TGTGCCAGCAGCCCGGTTGGCGGGACTGAAGCTTTCTTT.

The rearrangement joins TRBV20-1 to TRBJ2-7; 9 bases match TRBD2. The CDR3 is 14 amino acids. Trimming at V came to 3 bases and at J to 0 bases, leaving 3 bases not matched to a gene. From germline, CDR1 is DFQATT and CDR2 SNEGSKA (reference sequence). The CDR3 is CSASTSGFSYEQYF. The CDR3 DNA is TGCAGTGCTAGTACTAGCGGGTTCTCCTACGAGCAGTACTTC.

The J gene is TRBJ2-7, the V gene TRBV7-9; D uncertain. The CDR3 sequence is 12 residues long. The germline V and J ends were trimmed by 1 base and 2 bases, with 3 bases remaining between them. CDR1 and CDR2 from the germline V gene are SEHNR and FQNEAQ (reference sequence). CDR3 amino acids: CASSLVTYEQYF. Written as DNA, the CDR3 is TGTGCCAGCAGCTTAGTTACCTACGAGCAGTACTTC.

V and J are TRBV27 and TRBJ1-1; tentatively, D is TRBD1 (6 bases). This CDR3 has 16 residues. The germline gives CDR1 MNHEY, CDR2 SMNVEV (reference sequence). V lost 7 bases to trimming and J lost 1 base, with 19 bases between them. The CDR3 DNA reads as TGTGCCAGCACCGGGCTAGGGGGGCTGGCGAACACTGAAGCTTTCTTT. Its protein product is CASTGLGGLANTEAFF.

The table lists this clone with a count of one. The J gene is TRBJ1-3, the V gene TRBV5-4, with a tentative D call TRBD1 (5 bases). The germline V and J ends were trimmed by 0 bases and 0 bases, with 10 bases remaining between them. Germline V gives CDR1 SGHNT, CDR2 YYREEE (reference sequence). CDR3 length: 16 residues. CDR3 in amino acids: CASSLAGTYSGNTIYF. Here the CDR3 DNA reads TGTGCCAGCAGCTTGGCCGGGACCTACTCTGGAAACACCATATATTTT.

This clone was counted between two and nine times. The gene calls are TRBV10-3 and TRBJ1-4; D unresolved. The germline V gene has CDR1 ENHRY and CDR2 SYGVKD. Trimming pared 10 bases from V and 7 bases from J, leaving 16 bases between. This CDR3 has 13 residues. The CDR3 spells CATRGVGSEKLFF. DNA for the CDR3: TGTGCCACCCGTGGGGTTGGGAGTGAAAAACTGTTTTTT.